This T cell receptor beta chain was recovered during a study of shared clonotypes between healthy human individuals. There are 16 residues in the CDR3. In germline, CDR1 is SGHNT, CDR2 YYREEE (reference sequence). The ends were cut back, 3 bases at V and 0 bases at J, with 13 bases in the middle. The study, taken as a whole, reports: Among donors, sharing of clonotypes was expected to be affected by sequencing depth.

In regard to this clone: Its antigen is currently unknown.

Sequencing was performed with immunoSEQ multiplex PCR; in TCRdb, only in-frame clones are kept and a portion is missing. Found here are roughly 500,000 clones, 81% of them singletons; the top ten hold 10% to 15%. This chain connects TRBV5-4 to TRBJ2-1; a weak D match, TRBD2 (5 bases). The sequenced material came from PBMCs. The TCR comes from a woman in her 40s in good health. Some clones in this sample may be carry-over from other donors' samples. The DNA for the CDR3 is TGTGCCAGCAGCTGGGGAGCGGATAGCTCCTACAATGAGCAGTTCTTC. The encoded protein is CASSWGADSSYNEQFF.